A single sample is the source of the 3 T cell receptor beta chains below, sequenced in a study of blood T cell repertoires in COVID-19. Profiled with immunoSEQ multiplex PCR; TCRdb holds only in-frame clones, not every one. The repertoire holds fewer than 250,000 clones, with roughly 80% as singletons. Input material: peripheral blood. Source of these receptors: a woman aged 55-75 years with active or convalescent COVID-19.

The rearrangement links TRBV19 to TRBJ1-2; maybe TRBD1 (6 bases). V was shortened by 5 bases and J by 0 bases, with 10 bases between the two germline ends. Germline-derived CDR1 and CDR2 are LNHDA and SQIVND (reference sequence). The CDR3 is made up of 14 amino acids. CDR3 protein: CASSPSGANYGYTF. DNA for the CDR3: TGTGCCAGTAGTCCCTCAGGGGCTAACTATGGCTACACCTTC.

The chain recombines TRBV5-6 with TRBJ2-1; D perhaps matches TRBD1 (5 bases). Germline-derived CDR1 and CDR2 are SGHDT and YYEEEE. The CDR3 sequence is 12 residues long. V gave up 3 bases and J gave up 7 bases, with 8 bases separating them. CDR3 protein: CASSWGLNEQFF. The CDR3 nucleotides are TGTGCCAGCAGCTGGGGCCTGAATGAGCAGTTCTTC.

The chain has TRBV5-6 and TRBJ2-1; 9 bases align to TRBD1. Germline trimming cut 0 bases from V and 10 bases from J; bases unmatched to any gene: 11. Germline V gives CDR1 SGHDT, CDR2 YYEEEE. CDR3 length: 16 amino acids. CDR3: CASSLGTGDSGEEQFF. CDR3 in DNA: TGTGCCAGCAGCTTGGGGACAGGGGATTCCGGGGAGGAGCAGTTCTTC.